One and the same sample provided the 4 T cell receptor beta chains below, sequenced in a study of T cells after yellow fever vaccination. One entry per CDR3 protein results from TCRdb running MiXCR on the 5' RACE reads. The data hold just under 600,000 distinct CDR3 sequences, with roughly 14% observed a single time. The sample here was PBMCs, taken on the day of the yellow fever booster vaccination. These receptor sequences come from a man younger than 45 who received the YFV17D yellow fever vaccine.

This clonotype was counted between two and nine times. The rearrangement links TRBV12-3 or TRBV12-4 to TRBJ1-2; the D gene is possibly TRBD1 (5 bases). There are 14 residues in the CDR3. V was shortened by 3 bases and J by 8 bases, with 16 bases between the two germline ends. In DNA, the CDR3 is TGTGCCAGCAGTTTCGATGCGGTCCGGGGCGGCTACACCTTC. Translation gives CASSFDAVRGGYTF.

This clonotype turned up a few times. The chain uses TRBV19 and TRBJ1-5; 8 nucleotides match TRBD1. The germline gives CDR1 LNHDA, CDR2 SQIVND (reference sequence). This CDR3 region has 17 residues. The ends lost 3 bases at V and 4 bases at J; junction bases unmatched: 11. The CDR3 bases are TGTGCCAGTAGTATCCGACAGGGGCGACAGTTTAATCAGCCCCAGCATTTT. Protein product: CASSIRQGRQFNQPQHF.

This clonotype was recorded a few times. An end of the junction differs from the germline gene, which may be a read error. The gene calls are TRBV7-7 and TRBJ2-3; 8 nucleotides match TRBD1. There are 15 residues in the CDR3. CDR1 is SSHAT and CDR2 is FNYEAQ in the germline V gene (reference sequence). As DNA, the CDR3 is TGTGCTAGCAGCCCTTGGACAGGGTTATCAGATACGCAGTATTTT. Encoded protein: CASSPWTGLSDTQYF.

This clonotype was detected only a few times. The chain has TRBV20-1 and TRBJ2-7, with 11 bases aligning to TRBD2. Per germline, CDR1 DFQATT and CDR2 SNEGSKA (reference sequence). The CDR3 runs 16 residues. With V trimmed by 0 bases and J by 5 bases, 9 bases remained unmatched. For the CDR3, the DNA is TGCAGTGCTAGAGACGCACCGGGACTAGCGGTCGACGAGCAGTACTTC. Encoded protein: CSARDAPGLAVDEQYF.